A selection of T cell receptor beta chains follows, all from one sample in a study of cytomegalovirus exposure and HLA in healthy donors. Some clones are missing from TCRdb's copy, which holds only in-frame ones; the method was immunoSEQ multiplex PCR. The sample has 110,000 to 150,000 clones; roughly 76% are singletons. Sequencing was done on a sample of PBMCs. Source of these receptors: a human donor in good health. The CDR3 runs from the conserved cysteine through the conserved F or W. Only part of the rows carry a size: once, few, many, or a class if the clone is expanded.

v_call,clone_size,j_call,cdr3_aa
TRBV7-9,.,TRBJ2-7,CASSLVWAASYEQYF
TRBV28,.,TRBJ2-1,CASSTPLGSPNNEQFF
TRBV5-4,.,TRBJ2-7,CASSTGRNSYEQYF
TRBV11-2,.,TRBJ2-3,CASSLGLAGADTQYF
TRBV2,once,TRBJ2-7,CASNRQGDNEQYF
TRBV5-4,few,TRBJ1-6,CASSPDRGSATLHF
TRBV14,once,TRBJ2-3,CASSPGSGTQDTQYF
TRBV14,.,TRBJ2-1,CASTAGVKNNEQFF
TRBV2,few,TRBJ2-3,CASSPSGFTDTQYF
TRBV9,few,TRBJ2-1,CASSVAPRTSVNEQFF
TRBV5-1,.,TRBJ1-1,CASSRTDRIRFMNTEAFF
TRBV5-1,once,TRBJ1-2,CASSLDSRFPSYGYTF
TRBV7-8,.,TRBJ2-7,CASSLRDRAVWEQYF
TRBV5-6,.,TRBJ2-1,CASSLAAGVGEQFF
TRBV7-7,few,TRBJ2-1,CASSYGTSGRNEQFF
TRBV5-1,.,TRBJ2-7,CASSFRPGQGAYEQYF
TRBV10-3,.,TRBJ2-7,CAISPVSYEQYF
TRBV7-8,.,TRBJ2-1,CASSPTGSYYNEQFF
TRBV5-5,once,TRBJ2-5,CASSLLLAGGPETQYF
TRBV29-1,.,TRBJ2-7,CSVEGGTINEQYF
TRBV28,once,TRBJ1-4,CASSTGQGLNEKLFF
TRBV7-3,.,TRBJ2-3,CASGLAGSTDTQYF
TRBV23-1,.,TRBJ2-7,CASRGTDRIYEQYF
TRBV9,once,TRBJ2-2,CASSVAYTGELFF
TRBV10-1,.,TRBJ1-1,CASRDGQGGEAFF
TRBV30,.,TRBJ1-4,CASHRALNEKLFF
TRBV7-2,.,TRBJ2-1,CASGNGLAHNEQFF
TRBV5-1,.,TRBJ2-1,CASSNPGTSGMDGQFF
TRBV7-8,.,TRBJ2-7,CASSFVRGEQYF
TRBV5-1,.,TRBJ2-3,CASRTGTRGGDTQYF
TRBV6-5,once,TRBJ2-1,CASRQDNSPYNEQFF
TRBV7-9,.,TRBJ1-4,CASSSYREWEEKLFF
TRBV11-2,.,TRBJ2-7,CASSLMGLAGVAYEQYF
TRBV7-9,.,TRBJ2-1,CASSRLAGGPNEQFF
TRBV19,.,.,CASGRGSEQYF
TRBV6-1,.,TRBJ1-1,CATRWDYMNTEAFF
TRBV19,.,TRBJ1-1,CASSSPGTEAFF
TRBV9,.,TRBJ1-2,CASSVDSNYGYTF
TRBV9,.,TRBJ2-2,CASSAPRAGELFF
TRBV29-1,.,TRBJ1-1,CSVDGRNTEAFF
TRBV30,once,TRBJ2-5,CAWSVGGSTETQYF
TRBV5-1,.,TRBJ2-5,CASSPTRGREWETQYF
TRBV29-1,.,TRBJ2-3,CSVDGVRGYTDTQYF
TRBV5-1,.,TRBJ2-7,CASAKDGGSSDEQYF
TRBV10-3,few,TRBJ1-2,CAISDSWEGSVGGYTF
TRBV5-1,.,TRBJ1-4,CATSTGGSTNEKLFF
TRBV29-1,.,TRBJ2-3,CSSTGTSGYTDTQYF
TRBV7-7,.,TRBJ2-3,CASSLEPGQGSYTQYF
TRBV7-8,.,TRBJ2-3,CASSLAAGGRGDTQYF
TRBV27,.,TRBJ1-5,CASSLAGTQPQHF
TRBV29-1,.,TRBJ1-2,CSVERGSGGYTF
TRBV18,.,TRBJ1-1,CASSPTGDTEAFF